These T cell receptor beta chains were read from a single sample in a study of cytomegalovirus exposure and HLA in healthy donors. The assay was immunoSEQ multiplex PCR, and TCRdb's table has in-frame clones only and misses some. Here the sample spans hundreds of thousands of clones, roughly 70% being singletons. Input material: PBMCs. These receptors all come from a female donor in good health and CMV-seronegative. The CDR3 runs from the conserved cysteine through the conserved F or W. Each record gives: J gene, V gene, D gene, clone size, CDR3 DNA, CDR3 protein. A D gene is named only where the DNA matches it firmly. Rows may omit the clone size; those that give it use once, few, many or a size class.

>TRBJ2-2|TRBV14|.|.
TGTGCCAGCAGCCAAGGCCCAGCCGGGGAGCTGTTTTTT
CASSQGPAGELFF
>TRBJ1-1|TRBV11-3|.|.
TGTGCCAGCAGCTTATTTGGAGGTGAAGCTTTTTTT
CASSLFGGEAFF
>TRBJ2-7|TRBV30|TRBD2|.
TGTGCCTGGAGACGGACTAGCGGGAATGTCGAGCAGTACTTC
CAWRRTSGNVEQYF
>TRBJ1-2|TRBV27|.|.
TGTGCCAGCAGTTTGACTCATCAGGGGCCCTATGGCTACACCTTC
CASSLTHQGPYGYTF
>TRBJ1-5|TRBV28|TRBD1|.
TGTGCCAGCAGCTGGGACAGCTATAGCAATCAGCCCCAGCATTTT
CASSWDSYSNQPQHF
>TRBJ2-7|TRBV28|.|.
TGTGCCAGCAGTTCTACTTATTACGAGCAGTACTTC
CASSSTYYEQYF
>TRBJ2-1|TRBV9|TRBD2|.
TGTGCCAGCAGCGTAGCAGGCGGGAGGGGCTACAATGAGCAGTTCTTC
CASSVAGGRGYNEQFF
>TRBJ2-1|TRBV6-6|TRBD2|.
TGTGCCAGCAGCGGGGGGAATGAGCAGTTCTTC
CASSGGNEQFF
>TRBJ2-1|TRBV4-1|TRBD1|.
TGCGCCAGCAGCCAAGTGACAGGGGGCGCCTACAATGAGCAGTTCTTC
CASSQVTGGAYNEQFF
>TRBJ1-2|TRBV30|.|few
TGTGCCTGGAGTGCAACAGGGTCCGGCTACACCTTC
CAWSATGSGYTF
>TRBJ2-6|TRBV19|TRBD1|.
TGTGCCAGTAGTATAGGACAGGGGGCCTTTGGGGCCAACGTCCTGACTTTC
CASSIGQGAFGANVLTF
>TRBJ1-2|TRBV6-5|TRBD1|.
TGTGCCAGCAGTATAGGACAGGGGCGGGGATATGGCTACACCTTC
CASSIGQGRGYGYTF
>TRBJ2-3|TRBV27|TRBD2|.
TGTGCCAGCAGTCCTTATTTAGCGGGCTTCACAGATACGCAGTATTTT
CASSPYLAGFTDTQYF
>TRBJ1-3|TRBV19|.|.
TGTGCCAGTAGTGCGGGGATCCGTGGAAACACCATATATTTT
CASSAGIRGNTIYF
>TRBJ2-1|TRBV5-4|.|.
TGTGCCAGCAGCCGTAACTCGGGGAAAAATGAGCAGTTCTTC
CASSRNSGKNEQFF
>TRBJ1-1|TRBV7-6|.|.
TGTGCCAGCAGCTTAGTTGTCCAGTCAGAAGCTTTCTTT
CASSLVVQSEAFF
>TRBJ1-4|TRBV5-1|TRBD1|.
TGCGCCAGCAGCTCTGGGGGACAGGGGGGGAATGAAAAACTGTTTTTT
CASSSGGQGGNEKLFF
>TRBJ1-3|TRBV6-5|.|few
TGTGCCAGCAGTACCCGGGGTGGAAACACCATATATTTT
CASSTRGGNTIYF
>TRBJ1-2|TRBV2|TRBD1|.
TGTGCCAGCAGTACCACGACAGGGGGCGACTATGGCTACACCTTC
CASSTTTGGDYGYTF
>TRBJ2-3|TRBV27|TRBD1|few
TGTGCCAGTCAGCCAGGACAGGGGGTTCGCACAGATACGCAGTATTTT
CASQPGQGVRTDTQYF
>TRBJ2-7|TRBV6-1|TRBD1|.
TGTGCCAGCAGTATCCGGGACAGCTTTGGTGAGCAGTACTTC
CASSIRDSFGEQYF
>TRBJ2-7|TRBV5-1|.|.
TGCGCCAGCAGCTTGGCCGAGGGAAAGGACGAGCAGTACTTC
CASSLAEGKDEQYF
>TRBJ2-1|TRBV6-4|TRBD2|.
TGTGCCAGCAGTGTTCAGCGGGGGGGAGGGAATGAGCAGTTCTTC
CASSVQRGGGNEQFF
>TRBJ2-7|TRBV2|.|.
TGTGCCAGCAGTGAAGCAGCCGGGACTGTGAACTTCTACGAGCAGTACTTC
CASSEAAGTVNFYEQYF
>TRBJ2-1|TRBV11-3|.|.
TGTGCCAGCAGCTTTTCCCGGTACAATGAGCAGTTCTTC
CASSFSRYNEQFF
>TRBJ2-1|TRBV11-2|TRBD2|.
TGTGCCAGCAGCTTTGGAAGAGCGGGAGTGCTAAACAATGAGCAGTTCTTC
CASSFGRAGVLNNEQFF
>TRBJ1-2|TRBV19|.|few
TGTGCCAGTAGTTTCCAAGACGGAGCTAACTATGGCTACACCTTC
CASSFQDGANYGYTF
>TRBJ1-4|TRBV19|.|few
TGTGCCAGTAGTATTTCAGGGATTAGCGAAAAACTGTTTTTT
CASSISGISEKLFF
>TRBJ2-3|TRBV6-4|TRBD1|.
TGTGCCAGCAGTCGGACAGGGGGCACAGATACGCAGTATTTT
CASSRTGGTDTQYF
>TRBJ2-3|TRBV11-3|.|few
TGTGCCAGCAGCCGTACTGCTAGCACAGATACGCAGTATTTT
CASSRTASTDTQYF
>TRBJ2-5|TRBV5-1|TRBD1|.
TGCGCCAGCAGCTCCACCCGGGACAGCCAAGAGACCCAGTACTTC
CASSSTRDSQETQYF
>TRBJ2-3|TRBV5-1|.|once
TGCGCCAGCAGCCCTCAGGGTTCCCTTACGCAGTATTTT
CASSPQGSLTQYF
>TRBJ2-7|TRBV5-5|TRBD2|.
TGTGCCAGCAGCTCCTTAGCGGGAGTGGGGTACGAGCAGTACTTC
CASSSLAGVGYEQYF
>TRBJ1-2|TRBV9|TRBD1|.
TGTGCCAGCAGCTCCCGCGACAGGGCGTTTGGCTACACCTTC
CASSSRDRAFGYTF
>TRBJ1-2|TRBV11-1|.|.
TGTGCCCATGGCCCTAACTATGGCTACACCTTC
CAHGPNYGYTF
>TRBJ2-6|TRBV15|TRBD2|once
TGTGCCACCAGCACCAAACTAGCGGGGACGAACTCTGGGGCCAACGTCCTGACTTTC
CATSTKLAGTNSGANVLTF
>TRBJ2-1|TRBV7-9|.|few
TGTGCCAGCAGCCCTGTCTTAGACAATGAGCAGTTCTTC
CASSPVLDNEQFF
>TRBJ2-5|TRBV5-4|TRBD1|.
TGTGCCAGCAGCTTTATTAAGACAGGGGGAATAGGGGAGACCCAGTACTTC
CASSFIKTGGIGETQYF
>TRBJ2-1|TRBV30|.|.
TGTGCCTGGACCCGGGAGCCGTACAATGAGCAGTTCTTC
CAWTREPYNEQFF
>TRBJ1-1|TRBV2|TRBD1|.
TGTGCCAGCAGCGACGACAGGGTCCGTGAAGCTTTCTTT
CASSDDRVREAFF
>TRBJ2-7|TRBV7-9|.|.
TGTGCCAGCAGCTCCCGGGACTTCGCCTACGAGCAGTACTTC
CASSSRDFAYEQYF
>TRBJ2-1|TRBV5-1|TRBD2|.
TGCGCCAGCAGCCCCGGACTAGCGGGAGGGCGCTCCTACAATGAGCAGTTCTTC
CASSPGLAGGRSYNEQFF
>TRBJ2-3|TRBV18|TRBD1|.
TGTGCCAGCTCATCCCAGGGGGCTAGCACAGATACGCAGTATTTT
CASSSQGASTDTQYF
>TRBJ1-1|TRBV10-1|.|.
TGCGCCAGCAGTGATCGGGGTTACACTGAAGCTTTCTTT
CASSDRGYTEAFF
>TRBJ1-1|TRBV6-1|TRBD1|.
TGTGCCAGCAGGACAGGGGTGAACACTGAAGCTTTCTTT
CASRTGVNTEAFF
>TRBJ1-6|TRBV2|.|.
TGTGCCAGCAGGTCAGGGGATAATTCACCCCTCCACTTT
CASRSGDNSPLHF
>TRBJ2-3|TRBV5-1|TRBD2|.
TGCGCCAGCAGCAATAGCGGGAGCGATACGCAGTATTTT
CASSNSGSDTQYF
>TRBJ2-7|TRBV7-9|TRBD1|few
TGTTCCAGCAGCCAAGGGACAGGATTCTACGAGCAGTACTTC
CSSSQGTGFYEQYF
>TRBJ1-2|TRBV29-1|.|once
TGCAGCGTTGAAGAGGGGACAAAATTTAACTATGGCTACACCTTC
CSVEEGTKFNYGYTF
>TRBJ2-5|TRBV1|.|.
TGCACCAGCAGCCATCTCAGCGACAGGGCGAAATTGGAGACCCAGTACTTC
CTSSHLSDRAKLETQYF